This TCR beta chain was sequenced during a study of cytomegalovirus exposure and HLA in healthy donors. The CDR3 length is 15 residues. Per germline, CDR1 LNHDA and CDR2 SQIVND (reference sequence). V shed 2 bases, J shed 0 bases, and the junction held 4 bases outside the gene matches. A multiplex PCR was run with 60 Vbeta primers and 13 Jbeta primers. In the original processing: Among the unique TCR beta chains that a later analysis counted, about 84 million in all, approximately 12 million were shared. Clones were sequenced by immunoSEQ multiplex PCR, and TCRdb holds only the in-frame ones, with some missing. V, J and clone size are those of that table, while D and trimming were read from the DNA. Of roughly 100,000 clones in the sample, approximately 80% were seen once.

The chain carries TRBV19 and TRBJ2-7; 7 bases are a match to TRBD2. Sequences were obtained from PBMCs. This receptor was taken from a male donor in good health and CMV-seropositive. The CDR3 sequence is CASSIIRGGSYEQYF. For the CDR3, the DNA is TGTGCCAGTAGTATAATCCGCGGGGGCTCCTACGAGCAGTACTTC.